The 26 T cell receptor beta chains in this list originate from one sample, sequenced in a study of tumor-infiltrating lymphocytes in primary liver carcinoma. With 500 ng total RNA as template and a constant-region primer, TCR beta cDNA was made. Each TCR beta library was derived from three nested multiplex PCR rounds that employed slightly modified ARM-PCR. The first two PCR rounds, approximately 10 cycles each, used TRBV1-TRBV30 forward primers and a C-beta reverse primer. TCRdb fed the multiplex PCR reads into MiXCR, producing one record per CDR3 protein. The profile covers about 64,000 distinct CDR3 sequences, with over 60% appearing a single time and roughly 40% taken by the ten largest. Between roughly 20 and 30 mg of unsorted bulk tissue served as the source from which RNA and DNA were co-extracted. The source material was liver tumor tissue from sampling region 4. Subset noted: tumor region T4, right-lateral pole. The origin of the receptors is a man aged 35-49 years with primary liver carcinoma and hepatitis B virus infection.

Concerning this clonotype: A read error is possible here, since a much larger clone lies one base away. The chain recombines TRBV5-1 with TRBJ2-1; 9 positions agree with TRBD2. The germline gives CDR1 SGHRS, CDR2 YFSETQ. The length of the CDR3 is 16 residues. The CDR3 sequence: CASSLETSGSCNEQFF. CDR3 DNA: TGCGCCAGCAGCTTGGAGACTAGCGGTTCCTGCAATGAGCAGTTCTTC.

In regard to this clonotype: Here the CDR3 omits its conserved ending phenylalanine or tryptophan, so a read error is the likely source. The limits of the CDR3 on the DNA are not certain, so only TCRdb's listed CDR3 is given. This chain links TRBV10-3 with TRBJ2-7; the table's TRBD1 call for D was not verified on the DNA. CDR1 is ENHRY and CDR2 is SYGVKD in the germline V gene. Both ends counted, the CDR3 spans 14 residues. CDR3 sequence: CVISAGDSRPEQYL.

On this clonotype: One junction end does not reproduce the germline sequence, and a read error may be involved. The V call is TRBV19, the J call TRBJ2-2; 10 nucleotides align to TRBD1. The germline CDR1 and CDR2 sequences are LNHDA and SQIVND (reference sequence). CDR3 size: 15 residues. The CDR3 is CANSIPRTGGGELFF. CDR3 DNA: TGTGCCAATAGTATCCCCCGGACAGGGGGCGGGGAGCTGTTTTTT.

Points on this clonotype: Relative to the germline gene, one junction end is altered; a read error may explain this. The rearrangement links TRBV29-1 to TRBJ1-1; D gene unclear. This CDR3 is built from 14 residues. CDR1 is SQVTM, CDR2 ANQGSEA, per germline. The CDR3 bases are TGCAGCGTTAGTTTGAGGATCTCGAAGACTGAGGCTTTCTTT. Its protein product is CSVSLRISKTEAFF.

Comments on this clonotype: A much larger clone differs from this one at a single base, so this may be a read error. The chain employs TRBV4-2 and TRBJ1-2, with D possibly being TRBD1 (5 bases). From germline, CDR1 is LGHNA and CDR2 YNFKEQ. The CDR3 extends over 14 amino acids. The CDR3 reads CASNQDVGLYGYTF. The CDR3 DNA reads TGTGCCAGCAACCAAGATGTGGGGCTCTATGGCTACACCTTC.

To note about this clonotype: It is likely a read error, because the conserved phenylalanine at the end of the CDR3 is missing. No DNA is shown, since the ends of the CDR3 on it are uncertain; the CDR3 is the one TCRdb lists. The rearrangement uses TRBV7-9 and TRBJ1-6. The CDR3 spans 12 residues, counting both ends. Per the germline V gene, CDR1 is SEHNR and CDR2 is FQNEAQ (reference sequence). The CDR3 sequence is CASSLGDSPLRY.

As for this clonotype: With a much larger clone just one base away, this may be a read error. The chain joins TRBV6-5 to TRBJ1-4, with D hard to call. V was clipped by 11 bases and J by 0 bases, with 13 bases between them. The CDR3 consists of 14 residues. CDR1 and CDR2 from the germline V gene are MNHEY and SVGAGI. The CDR3 sequence: CACRLVATNEKLFF. CDR3 nucleotide sequence: TGTGCCTGCCGGCTAGTAGCAACTAATGAAAAACTGTTTTTT.

A note on this clonotype: The junction differs from germline at one of its ends, possibly a read error. V and J are TRBV29-1 and TRBJ2-1; D gene uncertain. CDR3 size: 13 residues. Germline loops: CDR1 SQVTM, CDR2 ANQGSEA. CDR3 in amino acids: CSVLVSPGHEQFF. CDR3 DNA: TGCAGCGTTCTGGTATCGCCCGGGCATGAGCAGTTTTTC.

For this clonotype: At one of its ends the junction is not consistent with the germline gene, which may arise from a read error. The rearrangement joins TRBV6-1 to TRBJ2-1, with D perhaps matching TRBD2 (5 bases). Germline values: CDR1 MNHNS, CDR2 SASEGT. This CDR3 has 13 residues. The CDR3 here is CASSETLGFEQLF. For the CDR3, the DNA is TGTGCCAGCAGTGAAACACTAGGGTTTGAGCAGCTCTTC.

For this clonotype: One junction end disagrees with the germline gene, perhaps due to a read error. The chain recombines TRBV12-3 or TRBV12-4 with TRBJ2-3; tentatively, D is TRBD1 (5 bases). The CDR3 consists of 14 residues. In DNA, the CDR3 is TGTGCCGGCAGGCCTACAGGTTCGGTGGATAGGCAGTATTTT. This codes for CAGRPTGSVDRQYF.

This rearrangement joins TRBV12-3 or TRBV12-4 to TRBJ1-1; D gene uncertain. This CDR3 comprises 14 residues. Trimming removed 6 bases at V and 1 base at J, with 12 bases between. CDR3: CASSSSRANTEAFF. As DNA, the CDR3 is TGTGCCAGCAGCTCTTCCCGTGCGAACACTGAAGCTTTCTTT.

This clonotype came up many times. This rearrangement joins TRBV5-1 to TRBJ1-2; 12 bases are shared with TRBD1. The CDR3 sequence is 14 residues long. CDR1 is SGHRS, CDR2 YFSETQ, per germline. Trimming removed 5 bases from V and 8 bases from J; junction bases left unmatched: 7. The CDR3 coding sequence is TGCGCCAGCAGGCCGGGACAGGGGGCGCCCGGCTACACCTTC. This translates into CASRPGQGAPGYTF.

About this clonotype itself: The junction shows a germline mismatch at one end, possibly a read error. The rearrangement links TRBV5-4 to TRBJ1-1; D is undetermined. The CDR3 length is 15 residues. Germline V CDR1 and CDR2: SGHNT, YYREEE (reference sequence). The CDR3 DNA sequence: TGTGCCAGCAGCTTGACATGGTCGAAGAACTCTGAAGGTTTCTTT. This encodes CASSLTWSKNSEGFF.

Remarks on this clonotype: The junction differs from germline at one of its ends, possibly a read error. The rearrangement uses TRBV11-2 and TRBJ2-5; TRBD1 matches 7 bases. From germline, CDR1 is SGHAT and CDR2 FQNNGV. The CDR3 is 16 residues long. CDR3 DNA: TGTGCCAACAGCATTCCGACAGGGCCTCGTCAAGAGACCCAGTACTTC. It translates to CANSIPTGPRQETQYF.

In this sample, this clonotype turned up many times. V gene TRBV12-3 or TRBV12-4 combines with J gene TRBJ2-2; D ambiguous. The V end was cut by 3 bases, the J end by 6 bases, with 5 bases between. The CDR3 loop spans 12 amino acids. CDR3: CASSLVPGELFF. In DNA form, the CDR3 reads TGTGCCAGCAGTTTGGTCCCCGGGGAGCTGTTTTTT.

This clonotype appeared once. The chain links TRBV4-2 to TRBJ2-3, with 10 bases matching TRBD2. Germline V gene lookup returns CDR1 LGHNA and CDR2 YNFKEQ. V was clipped by 0 bases and J by 6 bases; unmatched bases: 12. This CDR3 has 18 amino acids. CDR3 protein: CASSQEALLAGATDTQYF. CDR3 coding DNA: TGTGCCAGCAGCCAAGAGGCGCTTCTAGCGGGGGCGACGGATACGCAGTATTTT.

V and J are TRBV27 and TRBJ2-7; 9 bases fit TRBD2. V trimming: 5 bases; J trimming: 5 bases; junction bases outside the gene matches: 7. The germline gives CDR1 MNHEY, CDR2 SMNVEV (reference sequence). This CDR3 has 14 residues. CDR3 nucleotide sequence: TGTGCCAGCAGTCCTACTAGCGGGCCAAACGAGCAGTACTTC. The encoded protein is CASSPTSGPNEQYF.

Notes on this clonotype: Its ends do not fully match the called genes, so a read error is possible. The chain couples TRBV7-9 to TRBJ2-3, with 12 bases fitting TRBD2. Germline V gene sequence: CDR1 SEHNR, CDR2 FQNEAQ (reference sequence). This CDR3 spans 17 amino acids. The DNA for the CDR3 is TGTGCCAGTAGCTTAGCCCGACTAGCGGGAGTGGGGGATACGCAGTATTTT. This translates into CASSLARLAGVGDTQYF.

Remarks on this clonotype: A read error is likely, as this CDR3 ends without the conserved phenylalanine or tryptophan. The chain couples TRBV5-1 to TRBJ2-7; D is possibly TRBD2 (7 bases). This CDR3 comprises 15 residues. The V end was cut by 3 bases, the J end by 8 bases, with 21 bases between. The V gene's germline CDR1 is SGHRS and CDR2 YFSETQ. The CDR3 reads CASSSTSGGAYKQYS. The CDR3 DNA sequence: TGCGCCAGCAGCTCCACGTCGGGGGGCGCTTACAAGCAGTACTCC.

As regards this clonotype: The junction and the germline gene differ at one end; a read error may be behind it. This chain joins TRBV29-1 and TRBJ1-5; no definite D call. Germline CDR1 is SQVTM and CDR2 is ANQGSEA. CDR3 size: 13 residues. CDR3 amino acids: CSVVGQINRPQHF. As DNA, the CDR3 is TGCAGCGTTGTCGGCCAGATCAATCGGCCCCAGCATTTT.

This chain connects TRBV14 to TRBJ2-7; D may be TRBD1 (7 bases). This CDR3 is 13 amino acids long. CDR1 SGHDN and CDR2 FVKESK come from the germline V gene. The CDR3 nucleotides read TGTGCTAGCGGCACACAGGGGTCCTACGAGCAGTACTTC. Translation gives CASGTQGSYEQYF.

Comment on this clonotype: Since no conserved phenylalanine or tryptophan closes the CDR3, a read error is the likely cause. This rearrangement joins TRBV6-5 to TRBJ2-6; D might be TRBD1 or TRBD2, each matching 5 bases. Trimming took off 7 bases at V and 8 bases at J, with 12 bases between the two ends. Per germline, CDR1 MNHEY and CDR2 SVGAGI. The CDR3 is 13 residues long. The CDR3 bases are TGTGCCAGCACTGAGTGGGGGTCCAACGTCCTGACTATC. It encodes CASTEWGSNVLTI.

The J gene is TRBJ2-3, the V gene TRBV5-1, with 13 bases identical to TRBD2. Germline CDR1 reads SGHRS; CDR2 reads YFSETQ. This CDR3 has 16 residues. The V gene end was trimmed by 1 base and the J gene end by 8 bases; junction bases not matched to a gene: 7. The CDR3 here is CASSLMGLAGRVTQYF. CDR3 nucleotide sequence: TGCGCCAGCAGCTTGATGGGACTAGCGGGACGTGTTACGCAGTATTTT.

This clonotype was counted once. A read error may account for a junction end that differs from germline. The chain links TRBV7-9 to TRBJ1-1; possible D gene TRBD1, 5 bases. Germline V gene data show CDR1 as SEHNR and CDR2 as FQNEAQ (reference sequence). The CDR3 totals 14 residues. The CDR3: CTSSRDSGSTEAFF. As DNA, the CDR3 is TGTACCAGTAGCCGAGACAGCGGATCCACTGAAGCTTTCTTT.

Points on this clonotype: This may stem from a read error, because a much larger clone lies one nucleotide away. This rearrangement joins TRBV6-6 to TRBJ1-1; D remains unclear. Germline V gene sequence: CDR1 MNHNY, CDR2 SVGAGI (reference sequence). The CDR3 has 13 residues. For the CDR3, the DNA is TGTGCCAGCAGTCGGGATCTGAACGCTGAAGCTTTCTTT. Protein: CASSRDLNAEAFF.

This chain uses TRBV7-9 with TRBJ1-5; D is perhaps TRBD1 (5 bases). The V gene lost 5 bases and the J gene lost 6 bases, with 17 bases spanning the gap. There are 15 residues in the CDR3. Germline-derived CDR1 and CDR2 are SEHNR and FQNEAQ (reference sequence). The CDR3 DNA reads as TGTGCCAGCAGCCGCATCGGGGGAGGAGGTCAGCCCCAGCATTTT. It specifies CASSRIGGGGQPQHF.